A selection of T cell receptor beta chains follows, all from one sample in a study of T cell responses to AZD1222 COVID-19 vaccine. Assay used: immunoSEQ multiplex PCR; TCRdb lists only in-frame clones, some missing. This sample has 150,000 to 200,000 clones, with approximately 92% found just once. This specimen was peripheral blood, taken on day 0 of AZD1222 vaccination. These TCRs come from an adult in good health. Each CDR3 is given with its conserved first and last residue. The order of the fields is V gene, clone size, D gene, J gene, CDR3 protein, CDR3 DNA. A D gene is named only where the DNA matches it firmly. Not every row has a clone size; where given, it reads once, few, many or a size class.

TRBV19	NA	NA	TRBJ1-3	CASSIISGNTIYF	TGTGCCAGTAGTATCATCTCTGGAAACACCATATATTTT
TRBV5-5	NA	NA	TRBJ2-3	CASSSHPLATATDTQYF	TGTGCCAGCAGCTCTCACCCACTAGCTACGGCGACAGATACGCAGTATTTT
TRBV2	NA	NA	TRBJ2-1	CATYRHDEPDNEQFF	TGTGCCACCTATCGTCACGATGAACCAGACAATGAGCAGTTCTTC
TRBV30	NA	TRBD1	TRBJ1-1	CAWSAYWDREVEAFF	TGTGCCTGGAGTGCCTACTGGGACAGGGAGGTTGAAGCTTTCTTT
TRBV29-1	NA	TRBD1	TRBJ1-2	CSVGSRDRYGYTF	TGCAGCGTTGGGAGCCGGGACAGATATGGCTACACCTTC
TRBV5-1	NA	NA	TRBJ1-1	CASSPLQVNTEAFF	TGCGCCAGCAGCCCCCTGCAGGTGAACACTGAAGCTTTCTTT
TRBV7-9	NA	TRBD1	TRBJ2-3	CASSPATGAGVYTQYF	TGTGCCAGCAGCCCGGCGACAGGGGCCGGGGTCTATACGCAGTATTTT
TRBV7-8	NA	NA	TRBJ2-3	CASSRFTDTQYF	TGTGCCAGCAGCCGATTCACAGATACGCAGTATTTT
TRBV19	NA	NA	TRBJ1-5	CASNEGISNQPQHF	TGTGCCAGTAACGAAGGGATTAGCAATCAGCCCCAGCATTTT
TRBV30	NA	NA	TRBJ2-2	CAWSPPGSYTGELFF	TGTGCCTGGAGTCCTCCCGGATCATACACCGGGGAGCTGTTTTTT
TRBV29-1	NA	NA	TRBJ2-1	CSVGPRDSGNEQFF	TGCAGCGTTGGACCCCGGGACTCGGGGAATGAGCAGTTCTTC
TRBV19	NA	NA	TRBJ1-1	CASSIGGRTNTEAFF	TGTGCCAGTAGTATAGGGGGCCGGACGAACACTGAAGCTTTCTTT
TRBV21-1	NA	NA	TRBJ2-2	CASSKQGPGELFF	TGTGCCAGCAGCAAACAGGGTCCCGGGGAGCTGTTTTTT
TRBV7-9	NA	NA	TRBJ1-2	CASSKQGNYGYTF	TGTGCCAGCAGCAAGCAAGGAAACTATGGCTACACCTTC
TRBV27	NA	TRBD1	TRBJ1-5	CASSPGTGTYSNQPQHF	TGTGCCAGCAGCCCCGGGACAGGGACCTATAGCAATCAGCCCCAGCATTTT
TRBV6-4	NA	NA	TRBJ1-1	CASSDTPNTAEAFF	TGTGCCAGCAGTGATACCCCAAATACGGCTGAAGCTTTCTTT
TRBV25-1	NA	NA	TRBJ2-6	CASRTSYGANVLTF	TGTGCCAGCAGGACTAGTTATGGGGCCAACGTCCTGACTTTC
TRBV24-1	NA	NA	TRBJ1-4	CATSEAGDAKLFF	TGTGCCACCAGTGAGGCGGGGGATGCAAAACTGTTTTTT
TRBV4-1	NA	TRBD1	TRBJ1-1	CASSQRGQGGTEAFF	TGCGCCAGCAGCCAAAGAGGACAGGGAGGAACTGAAGCTTTCTTT
TRBV7-9	NA	NA	TRBJ1-2	CASSLRAGWGYTF	TGTGCCAGCAGCTTAAGAGCAGGGTGGGGCTACACCTTC
TRBV27	once	NA	TRBJ1-2	CAVRQLNYGYTF	TGTGCCGTAAGACAGCTAAACTATGGCTACACCTTC
TRBV7-2	NA	NA	TRBJ2-1	CASSLEGNEQFF	TGTGCCAGCAGCTTAGAAGGAAATGAGCAGTTCTTC
TRBV29-1	NA	TRBD2	TRBJ2-1	CSVEDLTGTSGYNEQFF	TGCAGCGTTGAAGACTTAACCGGGACTAGCGGTTACAATGAGCAGTTCTTC
TRBV14	NA	NA	TRBJ2-4	CASSQTGTNIQYF	TGTGCCAGCAGCCAAACAGGAACCAACATTCAGTACTTC
TRBV5-5	NA	TRBD1	TRBJ1-1	CASRTATGGMGGTEAFF	TGTGCCAGCAGAACCGCGACAGGGGGCATGGGAGGCACTGAAGCTTTCTTT
TRBV2	NA	TRBD1	TRBJ1-1	CASNAIWTGRIGAFF	TGTGCCAGTAACGCCATTTGGACAGGGAGGATCGGAGCTTTCTTT
TRBV18	NA	TRBD2	TRBJ2-1	CASSLRLAGESEQFF	TGTGCCAGCTCACTTCGACTAGCGGGAGAATCTGAGCAGTTCTTC
TRBV29-1	NA	NA	TRBJ2-7	CSVQGSYEQYF	TGCAGCGTACAGGGTTCCTACGAGCAGTACTTC
TRBV7-9	NA	NA	TRBJ1-3	CASTADGVSIYF	TGTGCCAGCACGGCAGATGGAGTCTCCATATATTTT
TRBV5-4	NA	TRBD2	TRBJ2-1	CLWTSGYNEQFF	TGTCTCTGGACTAGCGGTTACAATGAGCAGTTCTTC
TRBV7-9	NA	TRBD2	TRBJ2-1	CASSQREQSEQFF	TGTGCCAGCAGCCAGCGGGAGCAGAGCGAGCAGTTCTTC
TRBV10-2	NA	TRBD1	TRBJ1-1	CASSEMGQGATEAFF	TGCGCCAGCAGTGAGATGGGACAGGGGGCTACTGAAGCTTTCTTT
TRBV3-1/TRBV3-2	NA	NA	TRBJ1-2	CASSPDLGGGAVNVGYTF	TGTGCCAGCAGCCCGGACCTCGGCGGGGGGGCAGTGAATGTTGGCTACACCTTC
TRBV6-6	NA	NA	TRBJ1-1	CASSYPGRTEAFF	TGTGCCAGCAGTTACCCCGGGAGGACTGAAGCTTTCTTT
TRBV6-5	NA	NA	TRBJ1-2	CASSYSTGGYGYTF	TGTGCCAGCAGTTACTCAACAGGAGGCTATGGCTACACCTTC
TRBV3-1/TRBV3-2	NA	TRBD2	TRBJ2-3	CASSPPGLLTDTQYF	TGTGCCAGCAGCCCACCGGGACTACTCACAGATACGCAGTATTTT
TRBV15	NA	TRBD2	TRBJ2-4	CATSRDLTSGAKNIQYF	TGTGCCACCAGCAGAGATTTGACTAGCGGAGCCAAAAACATTCAGTACTTC
TRBV28	NA	TRBD1	TRBJ1-3	CASTPPGTVSGNTIYF	TGTGCCAGCACCCCCCCCGGGACAGTCTCTGGAAACACCATATATTTT
TRBV6-1	once	NA	TRBJ1-2	CASSEPGYGYTF	TGTGCCAGCAGTGAACCTGGCTATGGCTACACCTTC
TRBV23-1	NA	NA	TRBJ1-2	CASSQSGGYGYTF	TGCGCCAGCAGTCAATCAGGGGGTTATGGCTACACCTTC
TRBV4-2	NA	NA	TRBJ2-2	CASSQGGSNTGELFF	TGTGCCAGCAGCCAAGGAGGCAGCAACACCGGGGAGCTGTTTTTT
TRBV6-6	NA	NA	TRBJ1-2	CASSLGEGWYGYTF	TGTGCCAGCAGTCTAGGGGAGGGGTGGTATGGCTACACCTTC
TRBV6-5	NA	TRBD1	TRBJ1-5	CASSPRQGGNQPQHF	TGTGCCAGCAGCCCCCGACAGGGAGGGAATCAGCCCCAGCATTTT
TRBV7-9	NA	NA	TRBJ1-4	CASSPPGERVNEKLFF	TGTGCCAGCAGCCCTCCAGGGGAACGCGTGAATGAAAAACTGTTTTTT
TRBV6-5	NA	TRBD1	TRBJ2-1	CASSRDRGLYNEQFF	TGTGCCAGCAGTCGCGACAGGGGGCTCTACAATGAGCAGTTCTTC
TRBV7-6	NA	TRBD1	TRBJ1-1	CASSLAPPGQGITEAFF	TGTGCCAGCAGCTTAGCCCCTCCGGGACAGGGGATCACTGAAGCTTTCTTT
TRBV6-5	NA	NA	TRBJ1-1	CASSYSSEAFF	TGTGCCAGCAGTTACTCTAGTGAAGCTTTCTTT
TRBV24-1	once	NA	TRBJ2-2	CATSDGQGRFSETNTGELFF	TGTGCCACCAGTGACGGGCAGGGGCGTTTTAGTGAAACGAACACCGGGGAGCTGTTTTTT
TRBV7-9	NA	NA	TRBJ1-2	CASSFLGGDGYTF	TGTGCCAGCAGCTTTTTGGGGGGTGATGGCTACACCTTC
TRBV5-1	NA	TRBD1	TRBJ1-1	CASSLGDRGYTEAFF	TGCGCCAGCAGCTTAGGGGACAGGGGCTACACTGAAGCTTTCTTT
TRBV9	NA	TRBD1	TRBJ1-2	CASSPRTGGYGYTF	TGTGCCAGCAGCCCCCGGACAGGGGGGTATGGCTACACCTTC
TRBV10-3	NA	TRBD1	TRBJ1-1	CAISSGQGPNTEAFF	TGTGCCATCAGTTCGGGACAGGGGCCGAACACTGAAGCTTTCTTT
TRBV7-2	NA	TRBD2	TRBJ2-3	CASSSTGLEVDTQYF	TGTGCCAGCAGCTCCACGGGACTAGAGGTGGATACGCAGTATTTT
TRBV30	NA	NA	TRBJ1-2	CAWKNGPGPSGYTF	TGTGCCTGGAAAAACGGCCCAGGGCCCAGTGGCTACACCTTC
TRBV7-8	NA	NA	TRBJ2-3	CASSPRLGRDTQYF	TGTGCCAGCAGCCCAAGACTAGGGAGAGATACGCAGTATTTT
TRBV5-4	NA	TRBD1	TRBJ1-2	CASSLDLGQGRDYGYTF	TGTGCCAGCAGCTTGGACCTGGGACAGGGTCGCGACTATGGCTACACCTTC
TRBV4-1	NA	NA	TRBJ1-1	CASSQDRLDTEAFF	TGCGCCAGCAGCCAAGATCGTCTGGATACTGAAGCTTTCTTT
TRBV19	NA	NA	TRBJ1-5	CASSIGQSNQPQHF	TGTGCCAGTAGTATCGGGCAGAGCAATCAGCCCCAGCATTTT
TRBV11-2	NA	NA	TRBJ2-5	CASFYSGSGETQYF	TGTGCCAGCTTCTACAGTGGGTCGGGAGAGACCCAGTACTTC